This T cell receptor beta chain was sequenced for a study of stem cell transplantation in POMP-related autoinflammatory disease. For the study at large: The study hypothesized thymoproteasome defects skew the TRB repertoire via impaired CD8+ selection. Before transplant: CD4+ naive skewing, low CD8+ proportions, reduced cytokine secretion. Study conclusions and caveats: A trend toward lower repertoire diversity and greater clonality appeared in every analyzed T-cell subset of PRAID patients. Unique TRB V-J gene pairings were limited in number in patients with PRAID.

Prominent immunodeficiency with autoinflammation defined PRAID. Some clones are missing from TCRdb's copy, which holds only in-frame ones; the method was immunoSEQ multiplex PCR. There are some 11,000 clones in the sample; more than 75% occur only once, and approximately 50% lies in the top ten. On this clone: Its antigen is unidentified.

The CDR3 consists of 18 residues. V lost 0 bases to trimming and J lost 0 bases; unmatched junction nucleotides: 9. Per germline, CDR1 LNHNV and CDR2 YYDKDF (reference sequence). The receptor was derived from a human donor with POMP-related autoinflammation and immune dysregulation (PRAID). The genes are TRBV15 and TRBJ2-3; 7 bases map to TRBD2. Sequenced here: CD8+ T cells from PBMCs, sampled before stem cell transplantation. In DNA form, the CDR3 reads TGTGCCACCAGCAGAGACCGGGACTACGGCGGGAGCACAGATACGCAGTATTTT. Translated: CATSRDRDYGGSTDTQYF. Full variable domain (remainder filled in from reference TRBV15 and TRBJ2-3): DAMVIQNPRYQVTQFGKPVTLSCSQTLNHNVMYWYQQKSSQAPKLLFHYYDKDFNNEADTPDNFQSRRPNTSFCFLDIRSPGLGDTAMYLCATSRDRDYGGSTDTQYFGPGTRLTVL.